A single sample gave rise to the 6 T cell receptor beta chains below, sequenced in a study of cytotoxic CD8 clonotypes in ibrutinib-treated CLL (dated by TCRdb to about 2021). Receptor libraries were prepared by the immunoSEQ multiplex PCR assay. The clones in this table, taken by TCRdb from immuneACCESS, are in-frame only. Not every clone is retained; where verified, under half of the shortfall comes from an unresolved V gene, and the cause of the rest is unknown. The sample contains 190,000 or so clones, approximately 72% of them found a single time. The ten largest clones represent 13% of the sample. The time point label here, explained by the study, means: around 2 years on ibrutinib. Sequences were derived from PBMCs, sampled after 24 months of ibrutinib treatment. The source is a human donor with chronic lymphocytic leukemia.

CDR3 nucleotides: TGTGCCAGCAGCTTAGTCCCTGACAGGGGATATGGCTACACCTTC. Translating gives CASSLVPDRGYGYTF. V usage is TRBV7-9 and J usage is TRBJ1-2, with 8 bases lining up with TRBD1. Losses at the gene ends were 1 base for V and 5 bases for J; bases not matched to a gene: 6. The CDR3 has 15 amino acids. The germline CDR1 and CDR2 sequences are SEHNR and FQNEAQ (reference sequence). The complete variable domain, with remaining parts taken from reference TRBV7-9 and TRBJ1-2, reads DTGVSQNPRHKITKRGQNVTFRCDPISEHNRLYWYRQTLGQGPEFLTYFQNEAQLEKSRLLSDRFSAERPKGSFSTLEIQRTEQGDSAMYLCASSLVPDRGYGYTFGSGTRLTVV.

This clone was recorded a few times. The rearrangement joins TRBV7-9 to TRBJ1-2; D not certain. Germline values: CDR1 SEHNR, CDR2 FQNEAQ (reference sequence). CDR3 length: 13 residues. Between the trimmed V and J ends, which lost 6 bases and 4 bases, there was a span of 12 bases. The CDR3 loop is CASSSTARYGYTF. The CDR3 region has the DNA TGTGCCAGCAGTTCCACGGCCCGCTATGGCTACACCTTC.

The chain combines TRBV5-4 with TRBJ1-5, with TRBD1 matching 8 bases. Unmatched junction bases numbered 18, after V lost 5 bases and J lost 2 bases. CDR1 and CDR2 from the germline V gene are SGHNT and YYREEE (reference sequence). The CDR3 extends over 19 amino acids. Here the CDR3 reads CASSWGGTGGSYGNQPQHF. For the CDR3, the DNA is TGTGCCAGCAGTTGGGGGGGGACAGGCGGATCTTATGGCAATCAGCCCCAGCATTTT.

The genes are TRBV7-3 and TRBJ2-2; 9 bases match TRBD2. Germline V CDR1 and CDR2: SGHTA, FQGTGA. J was trimmed by 7 bases and V by 5 bases; bases with no gene match: 8. The CDR3 has 15 amino acids. The CDR3 protein is CASSPGSGRHGELFF. The CDR3 DNA reads TGTGCCAGCAGCCCGGGCAGCGGGAGGCACGGGGAGCTGTTTTTT.

This rearrangement joins TRBV10-3 to TRBJ2-5, with 10 bases that match TRBD2. The V gene's germline CDR1 is ENHRY and CDR2 SYGVKD. V dropped 4 bases and J dropped 4; count of bases not matched to a gene: 0. CDR3 length equals 13 residues. CDR3 nucleotide sequence: TGTGCCATCAGTGGACTAGCGGGAGAGACCCAGTACTTC. Translated: CAISGLAGETQYF.

The CDR3 DNA follows: TGCGCCAGCAGCTTGTCCCCAGCGGGAGGGGGTTCCGAGCAGTACTTC. Protein product: CASSLSPAGGGSEQYF. The chain joins TRBV5-1 to TRBJ2-7; 10 positions agree with TRBD2. CDR1 SGHRS and CDR2 YFSETQ come from the germline V gene. The CDR3 consists of 16 residues. Trimming cost V 1 base and J 6 bases; bases outside gene matches: 10.